A selection of T cell receptor beta chains follows, all from one sample in a study of vaccination and CD4 T cells after COVID-19. A single record per CDR3 protein comes from TCRdb applying MiXCR to the PCR reads. Counted here are under 800 distinct CDR3 sequences, more than 10% occurring once; the ten biggest clones make up about a fifth. These TCRs are of unknown antigen specificity. Sequenced input: CD4+ T cells from blood, cultured in vitro. All receptors derive from a human donor in good health. Both conserved end residues are part of each CDR3. The order of the fields is clone size, J gene, V gene, D gene, CDR3 protein, CDR3 DNA. D genes are given only for firm matches. Only some rows state a clone size, as once, few, many or a class for expanded clones.

abundance: large; j_gene: TRBJ2-5; v_gene: TRBV19; d_gene: .; CDR3aa: CASRRQGMGETQYF; CDR3nt: TGTGCCAGTAGGAGGCAGGGAATGGGAGAGACCCAGTACTTC
abundance: large; j_gene: TRBJ1-6; v_gene: TRBV7-9; d_gene: .; CDR3aa: CASSVTIGGYNSPLHF; CDR3nt: TGTGCCAGCAGCGTCACAATAGGGGGTTATAATTCACCCCTCCACTTT
abundance: few; j_gene: TRBJ2-1; v_gene: TRBV18; d_gene: TRBD1; CDR3aa: CASSPPDRGFEQFF; CDR3nt: TGTGCCAGCTCACCACCGGACAGGGGATTTGAGCAGTTCTTC
abundance: medium-sized; j_gene: TRBJ2-7; v_gene: TRBV19; d_gene: TRBD2; CDR3aa: CASSTLAGATEQYF; CDR3nt: TGTGCCAGTAGTACCCTAGCGGGCGCGACGGAGCAGTACTTC
abundance: large; j_gene: TRBJ1-2; v_gene: TRBV7-9; d_gene: .; CDR3aa: CASSLIGGSYGYTF; CDR3nt: TGTGCCAGCAGCTTAATTGGGGGGAGCTATGGCTACACCTTC
abundance: large; j_gene: TRBJ2-3; v_gene: TRBV7-8; d_gene: TRBD2; CDR3aa: CASSLLASADTQYF; CDR3nt: TGTGCCAGCAGCCTACTAGCGAGCGCAGATACGCAGTATTTT
abundance: medium-sized; j_gene: TRBJ1-1; v_gene: TRBV11-2; d_gene: .; CDR3aa: CASSLDGLRVVAFF; CDR3nt: TGTGCCAGCAGCTTAGATGGATTGAGGGTTGTCGCTTTCTTT
abundance: large; j_gene: TRBJ1-6; v_gene: TRBV10-3; d_gene: .; CDR3aa: CAISPDGNSPLHF; CDR3nt: TGTGCCATCAGCCCGGACGGTAATTCACCCCTCCACTTT
abundance: large; j_gene: TRBJ2-3; v_gene: TRBV6-5; d_gene: TRBD1; CDR3aa: CASSLGSLGRQGTTDTQYF; CDR3nt: TGTGCCAGCAGTTTGGGCAGTTTGGGGAGACAGGGAACCACAGATACGCAGTATTTT
abundance: few; j_gene: TRBJ2-1; v_gene: TRBV7-2; d_gene: TRBD2; CDR3aa: CASSLDPGGNEQFF; CDR3nt: TGTGCCAGCAGCTTAGATCCGGGGGGGAATGAGCAGTTCTTC
abundance: .; j_gene: TRBJ2-3; v_gene: TRBV28; d_gene: .; CDR3aa: CASRLVSSTNTQYF; CDR3nt: TGTGCCAGCCGACTAGTCTCTAGCACAAATACGCAGTATTTT
abundance: medium-sized; j_gene: TRBJ2-7; v_gene: TRBV2; d_gene: TRBD2; CDR3aa: CASSPSRGIYEQYF; CDR3nt: TGTGCCAGCAGCCCCTCGCGGGGGATCTACGAGCAGTACTTC
abundance: medium-sized; j_gene: TRBJ2-2; v_gene: TRBV5-1; d_gene: .; CDR3aa: CASRGGQGYTGELFF; CDR3nt: TGCGCCAGCCGTGGGGGGCAGGGATACACCGGGGAGCTGTTTTTT
abundance: medium-sized; j_gene: TRBJ2-2; v_gene: TRBV11-2; d_gene: TRBD2; CDR3aa: CASSHRGGGGTGELFF; CDR3nt: TGTGCCAGCAGCCACCGGGGGGGGGGCGGCACCGGGGAGCTGTTTTTT
abundance: .; j_gene: TRBJ1-4; v_gene: TRBV19; d_gene: .; CDR3aa: CASSTLRSANEKLFF; CDR3nt: TGTGCCAGTAGTACGCTAAGGTCTGCTAATGAAAAACTGTTTTTT
abundance: few; j_gene: TRBJ1-4; v_gene: TRBV15; d_gene: .; CDR3aa: CATSRDQGPTNEKLFF; CDR3nt: TGTGCCACCAGCAGAGATCAGGGGCCAACTAATGAAAAACTGTTTTTT